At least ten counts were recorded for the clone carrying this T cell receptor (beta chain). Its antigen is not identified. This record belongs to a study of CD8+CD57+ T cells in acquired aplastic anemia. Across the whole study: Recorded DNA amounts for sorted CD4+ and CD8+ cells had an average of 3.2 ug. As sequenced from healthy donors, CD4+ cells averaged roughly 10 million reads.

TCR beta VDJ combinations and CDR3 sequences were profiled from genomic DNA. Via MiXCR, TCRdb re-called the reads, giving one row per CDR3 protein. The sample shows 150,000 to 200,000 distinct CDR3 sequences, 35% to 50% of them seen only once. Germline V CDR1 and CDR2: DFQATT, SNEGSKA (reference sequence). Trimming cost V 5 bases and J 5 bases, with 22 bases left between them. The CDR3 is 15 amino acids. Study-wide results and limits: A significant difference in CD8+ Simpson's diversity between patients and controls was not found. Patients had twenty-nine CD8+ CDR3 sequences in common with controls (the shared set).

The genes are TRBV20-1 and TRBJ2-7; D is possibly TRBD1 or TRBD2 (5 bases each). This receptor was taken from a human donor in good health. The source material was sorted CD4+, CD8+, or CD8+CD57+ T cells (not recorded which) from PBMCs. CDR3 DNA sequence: TGCAGTGCTTTCCCGGGACGGGCAGGGAGCCACGAGCAGTACTTC. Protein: CSAFPGRAGSHEQYF.